This TCR beta chain appears in the sequencing data of a study of brain T cells in children with intractable seizures. The method was immunoSEQ multiplex PCR; TCRdb's version includes in-frame clones alone and lacks a portion of them. The data contain approximately 110,000 clones, under 95% of them singletons. The CDR3 totals 19 residues. CDR1 and CDR2 (germline): MGHRA, YSYEKL. V lost 1 base, J lost 0 bases, and 13 bases stayed unmatched. About this clone: The antigen is unknown.

Sequencing was limited to surgery cases with top T cell transcript signatures in brain tissue. Study results and limitations: Pre-surgery blood may have been undersampled, hiding some clones. Viral specificity was inferred only from CDR3 similarity; HCMV serostatus was unknown.

Sample: peripheral blood, taken at surgery. The chain links TRBV4-1 to TRBJ2-7; 9 bases are a match to TRBD2. The TCR originated in a boy under two years old with hemimegalencephaly and intractable seizures. CDR3 DNA sequence: TGCGCCAGCAGCCAAGTATACGGAGCGGGAGGTCTCAGCTCCTACGAGCAGTACTTC. Its protein is CASSQVYGAGGLSSYEQYF.